The entry that follows covers one T cell receptor (beta chain) sequence. Its antigen is not known. From the germline J gene comes the end of the CDR3, since the read stops 3 residues before it. Assay used: immunoSEQ multiplex PCR; TCRdb lists only in-frame clones, some missing. The repertoire shows under 20,000 clones; the top ten hold about 10%. This entry is derived from a study of T cells in women clearing cervical HPV infection. At the level of the study: Cases: HPV16-related CIN3 or worse on histology, 2 invasive cancers. Study-wide results and caveats: Unknown T-cell numbers per sample may underlie the richness differences. A classifier using richness and V gene abundances reached an AUC of 0.7 to 0.9.

The CDR3 has 15 amino acids. The germline V gene encodes CDR1 SGHTA and CDR2 FQGTGA. Trimming stripped 5 bases from V and 4 bases from J, with 14 bases between. Material for sequencing was blood buffy coat. The TCR was taken from a woman between 18 and 75 years old with a cervical HPV16 infection that either progressed to CIN3+ or cleared (not recorded which). The chain has TRBV7-3 and TRBJ2-2; possible D gene TRBD1, 6 bases. The CDR3 bases that were read are TGTGCCAGCAGCCCCAACAGGGCGCTCACCGGGGAG. Translation gives CASSPNRALTGE. The whole CDR3 sequence is CASSPNRALTGELFF.